This record concerns one T cell receptor beta chain sequence. The target antigen is unknown. J gave up 4 bases and V 4 bases, and 12 bases lay outside the gene matches. Germline CDR1 MNHEY, CDR2 SVGEGT. CDR3 length: 17 residues. This sample was taken from a study of T-cell memory formation after mild COVID-19. Background on the study: In these data, TCR clusters were largely donor specific.

Study observations and caveats: Contracting clones, day 15 to 85, had balanced CD4/CD8, and later expanders favored CD4+. Day 37-peaking second-wave clones had unconfirmed SARS-CoV-2 specificity.

The authors produced TCR alpha and TCR beta cDNA libraries with sample barcodes and UMIs by 5'RACE using constant-segment primers. TCRdb reprocessed the 5' RACE reads with MiXCR, giving one entry per CDR3 protein. Seen here are roughly 500,000 distinct CDR3 sequences, around 20% observed once, and the top ten hold around 12%. The chain combines TRBV6-2 or TRBV6-3 with TRBJ2-1; 8 positions match TRBD2. The TCR originated in an adult woman who had mild COVID-19 (a few samples of this study predate the infection). Cell type and time point are not known. The specimen was PBMCs or a T cell subset sorted from them (not recorded which). CDR3 sequence (DNA): TGTGCCAGCAGTTTTGTTATTGGGGCTAGCGGGTACAATGAGCAGTTCTTC. Translation: CASSFVIGASGYNEQFF.